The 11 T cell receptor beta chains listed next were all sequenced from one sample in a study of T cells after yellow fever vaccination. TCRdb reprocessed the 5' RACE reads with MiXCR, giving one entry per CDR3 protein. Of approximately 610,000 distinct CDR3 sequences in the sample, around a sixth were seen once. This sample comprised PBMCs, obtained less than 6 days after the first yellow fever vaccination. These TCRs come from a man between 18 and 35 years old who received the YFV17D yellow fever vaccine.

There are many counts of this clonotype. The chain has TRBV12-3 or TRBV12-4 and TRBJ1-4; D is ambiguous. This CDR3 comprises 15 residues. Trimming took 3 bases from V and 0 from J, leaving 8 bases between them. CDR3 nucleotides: TGTGCCAGCAGTTTCTACGGTGCAACTAATGAAAAACTGTTTTTT. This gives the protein CASSFYGATNEKLFF.

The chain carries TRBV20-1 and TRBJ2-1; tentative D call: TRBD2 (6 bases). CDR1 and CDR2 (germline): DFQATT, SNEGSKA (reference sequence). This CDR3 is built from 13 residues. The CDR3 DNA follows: TGCTCAAGGGCGGGATACTCCTACAATGAGCAGTTCTTC. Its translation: CSRAGYSYNEQFF.

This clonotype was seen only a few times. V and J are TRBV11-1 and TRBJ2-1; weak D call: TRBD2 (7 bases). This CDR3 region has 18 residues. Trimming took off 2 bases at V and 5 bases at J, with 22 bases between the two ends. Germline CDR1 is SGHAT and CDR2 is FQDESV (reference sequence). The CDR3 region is CASSLYPFMRGRDNEQFF. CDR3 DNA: TGTGCCAGCAGCTTATATCCCTTCATGCGGGGGCGGGACAATGAGCAGTTCTTC.

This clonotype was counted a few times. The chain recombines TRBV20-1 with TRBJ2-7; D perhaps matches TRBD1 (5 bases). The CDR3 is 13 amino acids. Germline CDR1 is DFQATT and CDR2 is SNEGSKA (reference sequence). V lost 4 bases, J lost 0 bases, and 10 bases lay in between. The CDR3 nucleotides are TGCAGTGCTAAAAGACAGCTCTCCTACGAGCAGTACTTC. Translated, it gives CSAKRQLSYEQYF.

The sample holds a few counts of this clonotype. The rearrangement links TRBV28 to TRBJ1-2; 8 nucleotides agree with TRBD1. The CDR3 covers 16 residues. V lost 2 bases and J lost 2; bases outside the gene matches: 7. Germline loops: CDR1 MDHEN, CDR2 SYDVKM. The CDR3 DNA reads TGTGCCAGCAGTTTAAACCCAGGACAGGGCAACTATGGCTACACCTTC. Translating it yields CASSLNPGQGNYGYTF.

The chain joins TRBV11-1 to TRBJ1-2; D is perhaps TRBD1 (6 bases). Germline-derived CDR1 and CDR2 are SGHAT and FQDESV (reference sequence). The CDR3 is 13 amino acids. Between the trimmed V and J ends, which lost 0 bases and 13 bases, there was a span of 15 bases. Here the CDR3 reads CASSLAGSGVLTF. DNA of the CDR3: TGTGCCAGCAGCTTAGCGGGCTCAGGGGTACTCACCTTC.

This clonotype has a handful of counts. CDR3 region: CASSYFPRGYGYTF. The CDR3, as DNA: TGTGCCAGCAGTTACTTCCCCAGGGGCTATGGCTACACCTTC. The chain is built from TRBV6-5 and TRBJ1-2; D might be TRBD1 (6 bases). Germline-derived CDR1 and CDR2 are MNHEY and SVGAGI. Trimming left V 1 base short and J 4 bases short, with 10 bases between. The CDR3 runs 14 residues.

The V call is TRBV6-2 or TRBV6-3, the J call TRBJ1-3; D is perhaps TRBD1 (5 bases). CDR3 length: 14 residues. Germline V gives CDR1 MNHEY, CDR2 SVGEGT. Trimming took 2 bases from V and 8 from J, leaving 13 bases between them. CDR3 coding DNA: TGTGCCAGCAGTTACCGGGGACTGGCGGACACCATATATTTT. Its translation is CASSYRGLADTIYF.

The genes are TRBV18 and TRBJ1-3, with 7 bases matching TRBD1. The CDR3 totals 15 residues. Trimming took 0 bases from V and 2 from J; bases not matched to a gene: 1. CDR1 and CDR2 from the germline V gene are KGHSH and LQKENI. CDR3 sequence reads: CASSPPGQTGNTIYF. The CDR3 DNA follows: TGTGCCAGCTCACCACCGGGACAGACTGGAAACACCATATATTTT.

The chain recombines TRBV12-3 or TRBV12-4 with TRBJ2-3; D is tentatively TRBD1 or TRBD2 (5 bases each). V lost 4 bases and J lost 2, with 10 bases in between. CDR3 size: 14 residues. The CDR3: CASSWVGVTDTQYF. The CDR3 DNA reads TGTGCCAGCAGTTGGGTGGGGGTCACAGATACGCAGTATTTT.

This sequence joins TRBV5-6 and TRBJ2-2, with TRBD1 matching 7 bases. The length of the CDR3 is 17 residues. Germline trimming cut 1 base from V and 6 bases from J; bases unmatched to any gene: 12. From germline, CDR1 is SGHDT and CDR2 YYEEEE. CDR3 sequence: CASSLSLARQGAGELFF. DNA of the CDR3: TGTGCCAGCAGCTTGAGTCTGGCGCGACAGGGTGCCGGGGAGCTGTTTTTT.